This T cell receptor (beta chain) was recovered during a study of blood T cell repertoires in COVID-19. About the research overall: Samples of COVID-19 (acute and convalescent) were obtained from the United States, Italy and Spain. Nucleic acid was either cDNA or gDNA, and it came from T cells, B-cell-depleted T cells, or PBMCs.

Per the authors' pipeline: Reference gene primer amplification in the assay estimated nucleated cell counts. The protocol was immunoSEQ multiplex PCR, while the TCRdb copy is restricted to in-frame clones and leaves out a portion. The V and J calls and the clone size are those of that table, but D and trimming were determined from the DNA. The sample yields 250,000 to 300,000 clones, about 88% seen once. The sequenced sample was peripheral blood. This clonotype originated in a woman aged 40 to 55 who had recovered from COVID-19.

CDR3 loop: CASSFQSAGAEAFF. In DNA, the CDR3 is TGTGCCAGCAGCTTTCAGTCGGCGGGGGCTGAAGCTTTCTTT. The V gene is TRBV7-9, the J gene TRBJ1-1; D is perhaps TRBD1 (5 bases). This CDR3 contains 14 residues. The V end was cut by 3 bases, the J end by 6 bases, with 14 bases between. CDR1 is SEHNR, CDR2 FQNEAQ, per germline (reference sequence).